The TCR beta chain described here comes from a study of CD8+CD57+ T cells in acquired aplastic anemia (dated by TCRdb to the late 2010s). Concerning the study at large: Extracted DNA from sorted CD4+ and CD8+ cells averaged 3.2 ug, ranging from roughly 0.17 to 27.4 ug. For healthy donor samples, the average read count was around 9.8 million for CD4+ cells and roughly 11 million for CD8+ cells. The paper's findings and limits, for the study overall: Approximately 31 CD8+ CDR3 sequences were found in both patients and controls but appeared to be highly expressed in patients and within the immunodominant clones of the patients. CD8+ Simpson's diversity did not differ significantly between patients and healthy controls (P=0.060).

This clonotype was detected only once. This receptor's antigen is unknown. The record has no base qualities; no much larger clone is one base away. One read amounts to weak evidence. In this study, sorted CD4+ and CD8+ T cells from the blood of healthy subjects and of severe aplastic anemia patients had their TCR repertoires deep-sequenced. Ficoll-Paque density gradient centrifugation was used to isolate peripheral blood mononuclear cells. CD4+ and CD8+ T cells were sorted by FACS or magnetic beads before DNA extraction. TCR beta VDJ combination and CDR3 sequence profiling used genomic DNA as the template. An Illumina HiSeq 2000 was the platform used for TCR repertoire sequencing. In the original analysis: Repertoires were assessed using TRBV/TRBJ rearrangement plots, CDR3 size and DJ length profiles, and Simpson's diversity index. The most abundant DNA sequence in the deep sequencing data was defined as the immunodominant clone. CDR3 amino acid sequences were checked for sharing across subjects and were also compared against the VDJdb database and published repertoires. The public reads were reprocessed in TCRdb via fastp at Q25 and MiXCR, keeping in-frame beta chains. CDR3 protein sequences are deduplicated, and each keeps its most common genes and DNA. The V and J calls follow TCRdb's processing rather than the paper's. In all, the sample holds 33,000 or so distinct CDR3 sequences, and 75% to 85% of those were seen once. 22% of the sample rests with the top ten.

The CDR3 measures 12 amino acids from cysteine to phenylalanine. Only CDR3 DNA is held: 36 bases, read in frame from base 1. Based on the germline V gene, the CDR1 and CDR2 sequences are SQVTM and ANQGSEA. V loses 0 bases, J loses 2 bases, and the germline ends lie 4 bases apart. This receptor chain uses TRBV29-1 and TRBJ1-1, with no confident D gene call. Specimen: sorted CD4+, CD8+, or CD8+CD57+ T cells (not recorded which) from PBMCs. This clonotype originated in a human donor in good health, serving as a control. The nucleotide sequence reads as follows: TGCAGCGTTGAAGATACAAACACTGAAGCTTTCTTT. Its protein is CSVEDTNTEAFF.